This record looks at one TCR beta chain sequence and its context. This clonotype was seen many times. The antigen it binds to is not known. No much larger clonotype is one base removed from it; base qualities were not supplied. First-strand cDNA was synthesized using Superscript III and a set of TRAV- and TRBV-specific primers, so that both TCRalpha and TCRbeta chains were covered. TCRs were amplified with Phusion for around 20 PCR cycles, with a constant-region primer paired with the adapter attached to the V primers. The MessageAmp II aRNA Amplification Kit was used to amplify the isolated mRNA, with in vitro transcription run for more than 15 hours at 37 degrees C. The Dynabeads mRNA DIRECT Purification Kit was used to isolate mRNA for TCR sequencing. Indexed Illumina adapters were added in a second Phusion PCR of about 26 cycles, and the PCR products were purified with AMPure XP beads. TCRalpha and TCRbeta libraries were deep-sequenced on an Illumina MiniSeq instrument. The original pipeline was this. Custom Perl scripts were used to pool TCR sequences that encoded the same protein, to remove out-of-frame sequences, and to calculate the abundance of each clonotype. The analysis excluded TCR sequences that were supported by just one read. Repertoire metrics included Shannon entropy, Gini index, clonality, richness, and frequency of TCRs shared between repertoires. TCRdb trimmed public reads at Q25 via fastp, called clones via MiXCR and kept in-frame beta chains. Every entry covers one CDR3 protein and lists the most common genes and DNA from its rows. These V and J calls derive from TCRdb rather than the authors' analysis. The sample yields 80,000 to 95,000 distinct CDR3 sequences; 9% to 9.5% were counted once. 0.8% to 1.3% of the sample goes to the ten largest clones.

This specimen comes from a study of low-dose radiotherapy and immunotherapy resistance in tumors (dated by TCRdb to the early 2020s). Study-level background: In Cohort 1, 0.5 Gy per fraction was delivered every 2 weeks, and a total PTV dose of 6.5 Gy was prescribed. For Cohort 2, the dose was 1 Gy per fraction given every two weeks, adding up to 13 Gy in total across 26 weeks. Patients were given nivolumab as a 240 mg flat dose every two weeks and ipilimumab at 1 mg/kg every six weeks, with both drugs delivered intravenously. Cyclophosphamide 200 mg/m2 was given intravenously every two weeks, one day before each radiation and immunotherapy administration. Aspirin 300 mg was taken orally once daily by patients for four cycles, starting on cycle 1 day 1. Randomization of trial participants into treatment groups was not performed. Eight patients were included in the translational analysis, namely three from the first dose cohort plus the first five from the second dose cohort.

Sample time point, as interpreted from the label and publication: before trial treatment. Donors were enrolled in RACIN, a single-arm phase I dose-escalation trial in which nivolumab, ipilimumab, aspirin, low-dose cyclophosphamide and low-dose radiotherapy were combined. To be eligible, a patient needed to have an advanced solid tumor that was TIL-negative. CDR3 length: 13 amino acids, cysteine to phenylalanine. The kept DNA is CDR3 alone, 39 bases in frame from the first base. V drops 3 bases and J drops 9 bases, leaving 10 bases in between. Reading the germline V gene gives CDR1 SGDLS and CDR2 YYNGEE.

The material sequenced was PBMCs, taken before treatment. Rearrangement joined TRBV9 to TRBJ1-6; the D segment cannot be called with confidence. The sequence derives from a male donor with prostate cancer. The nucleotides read TGTGCCAGCAGCGCCATTTCGGGTTCACCCCTCCACTTT. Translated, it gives CASSAISGSPLHF.